This paragraph reports one T cell receptor (beta chain). The antigen is unknown. A much more abundant neighbour one base away suggests this may be a read error. Because the CDR3 is missing its conserved closing phenylalanine or tryptophan, this is likely a read error. The data were obtained in a study of breast tumors, draining lymph nodes, adjacent tissues. Study-level points and caveats: Most tumor T cells seemingly derive from lymph node, then expand in tumor.

Axillary draining lymph nodes of breast cancer patients supplied the node samples. Germline lookup yields CDR1 DFQATT and CDR2 SNEGSKA (reference sequence). CDR3 length: 12 residues. Each CDR3 protein gets one entry after TCRdb re-called the multiplex PCR reads with MiXCR. The table has 130,000 or so distinct CDR3 sequences, 32% seen once. Specimen: axillary lymph node tissue. V gene TRBV20-1 combines with J gene TRBJ1-1, with D possibly TRBD1 on 6 matching bases. The receptor was isolated from a female donor with breast cancer. Some clones in this sample may be carry-over from other donors' samples. CDR3 amino acids: CRGNRVQTEAFL. CDR3 coding DNA: TGCAGAGGGAACAGGGTTCAGACTGAAGCTTTCCTT.